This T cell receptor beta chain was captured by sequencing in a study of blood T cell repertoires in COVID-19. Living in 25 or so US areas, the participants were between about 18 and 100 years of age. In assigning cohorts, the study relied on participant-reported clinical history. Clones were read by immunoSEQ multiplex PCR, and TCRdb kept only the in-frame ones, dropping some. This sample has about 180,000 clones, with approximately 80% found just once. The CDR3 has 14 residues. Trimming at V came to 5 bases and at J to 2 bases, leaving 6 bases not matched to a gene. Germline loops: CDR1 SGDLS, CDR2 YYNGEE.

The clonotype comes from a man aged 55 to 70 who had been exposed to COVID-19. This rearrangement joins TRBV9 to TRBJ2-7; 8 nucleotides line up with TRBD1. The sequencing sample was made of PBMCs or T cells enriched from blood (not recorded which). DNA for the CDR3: TGTGCCAGCAGTCAACAACAGGGGGCCTACGAGCAGTACTTC. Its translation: CASSQQQGAYEQYF.